This TCR beta chain was captured by sequencing in a study of blood T cell repertoires in COVID-19. In the authors' workflow: From reference gene primer amplification, estimates of nucleated cell counts were derived. Repertoires were generated with immunoSEQ multiplex PCR, while TCRdb's copy carries only in-frame clones and drops some. Clonal size and the V and J genes are those of that table, whereas D and trimming came from the DNA. Of 99,000 or so clones listed, 81% are singletons. The count of this clone is one. A read error may account for a junction end that differs from germline. In germline, CDR1 is MNHEY, CDR2 SMNVEV (reference sequence). The CDR3 runs 20 residues.

Sequencing input: peripheral blood. This TCR came from an elderly man with acute or convalescent COVID-19. The rearrangement uses TRBV27 and TRBJ2-1; 11 nucleotides agree with TRBD2. CDR3 protein: CASSLSHTGLAGSSYNEQFF. The CDR3 nucleotides read TGTGCCAGCAGTCTATCACACACAGGACTAGCGGGTAGCTCCTACAATGAGCAGTTCTTC.